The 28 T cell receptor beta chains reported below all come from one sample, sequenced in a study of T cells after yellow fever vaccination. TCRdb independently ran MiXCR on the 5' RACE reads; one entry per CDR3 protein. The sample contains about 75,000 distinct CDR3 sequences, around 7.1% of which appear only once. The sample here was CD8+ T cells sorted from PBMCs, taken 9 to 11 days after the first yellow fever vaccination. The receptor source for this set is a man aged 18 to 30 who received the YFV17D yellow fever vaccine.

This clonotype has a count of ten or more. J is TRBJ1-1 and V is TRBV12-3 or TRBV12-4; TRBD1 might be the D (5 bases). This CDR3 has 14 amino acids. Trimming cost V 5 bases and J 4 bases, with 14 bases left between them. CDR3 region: CASSRGPGSTEAFF. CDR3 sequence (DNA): TGTGCCAGCAGTCGGGGACCGGGTAGCACTGAAGCTTTCTTT.

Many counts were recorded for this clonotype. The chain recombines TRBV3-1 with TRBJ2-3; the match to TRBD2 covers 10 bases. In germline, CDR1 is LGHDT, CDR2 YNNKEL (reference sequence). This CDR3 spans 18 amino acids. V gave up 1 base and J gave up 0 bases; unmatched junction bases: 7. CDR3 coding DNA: TGTGCCAGCAGCCAAGGGCTAGCGGGGGCCTCTAGCACAGATACGCAGTATTTT. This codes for CASSQGLAGASSTDTQYF.

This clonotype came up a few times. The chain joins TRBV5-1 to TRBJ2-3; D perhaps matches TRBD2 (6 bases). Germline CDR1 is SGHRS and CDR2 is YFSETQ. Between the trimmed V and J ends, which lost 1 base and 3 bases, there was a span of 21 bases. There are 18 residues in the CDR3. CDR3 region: CASSLKKERVFDTDTQYF. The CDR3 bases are TGCGCCAGCAGCTTGAAGAAGGAGCGGGTTTTTGATACAGATACGCAGTATTTT.

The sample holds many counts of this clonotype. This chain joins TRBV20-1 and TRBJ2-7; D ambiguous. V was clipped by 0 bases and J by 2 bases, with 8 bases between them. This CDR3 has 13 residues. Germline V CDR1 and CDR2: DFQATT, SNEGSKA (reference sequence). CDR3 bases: TGCAGTGCTAGAGATCGGGCAACCTACGAGCAGTACTTC. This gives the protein CSARDRATYEQYF.

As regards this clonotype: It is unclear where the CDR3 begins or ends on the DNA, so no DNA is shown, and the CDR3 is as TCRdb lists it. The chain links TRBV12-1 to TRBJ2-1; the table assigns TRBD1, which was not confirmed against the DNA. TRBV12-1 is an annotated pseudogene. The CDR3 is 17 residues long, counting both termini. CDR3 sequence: CASSPGTPWGTGNEQFF.

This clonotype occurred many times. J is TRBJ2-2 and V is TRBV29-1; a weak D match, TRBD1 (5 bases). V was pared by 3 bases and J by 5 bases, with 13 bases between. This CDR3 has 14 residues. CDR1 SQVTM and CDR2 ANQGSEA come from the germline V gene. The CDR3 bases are TGCAGCGTTGATAAGGGGTACGCTACCGGGGAGCTGTTTTTT. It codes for CSVDKGYATGELFF.

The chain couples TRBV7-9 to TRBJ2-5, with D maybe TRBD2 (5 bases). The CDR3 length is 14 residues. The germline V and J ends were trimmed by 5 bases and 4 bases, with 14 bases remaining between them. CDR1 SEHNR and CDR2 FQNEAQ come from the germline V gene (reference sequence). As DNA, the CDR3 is TGTGCCAGCAGCCAGGCGGGCTGGGGAGAGACCCAGTACTTC. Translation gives CASSQAGWGETQYF.

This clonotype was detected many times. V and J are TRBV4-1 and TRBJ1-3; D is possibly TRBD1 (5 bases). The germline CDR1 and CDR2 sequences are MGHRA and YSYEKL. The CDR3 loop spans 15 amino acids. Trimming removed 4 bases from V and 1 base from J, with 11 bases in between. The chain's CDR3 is CASSLGQVSGNTIYF. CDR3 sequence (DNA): TGCGCCAGCAGCCTAGGACAAGTATCTGGAAACACCATATATTTT.

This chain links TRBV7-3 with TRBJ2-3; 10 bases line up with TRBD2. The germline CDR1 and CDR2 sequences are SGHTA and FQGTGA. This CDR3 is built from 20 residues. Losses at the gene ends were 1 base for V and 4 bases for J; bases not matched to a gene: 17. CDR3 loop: CASSLILDSGGHGAADTQYF. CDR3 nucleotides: TGTGCCAGCAGCTTAATACTGGATAGCGGGGGGCACGGGGCGGCAGATACGCAGTATTTT.

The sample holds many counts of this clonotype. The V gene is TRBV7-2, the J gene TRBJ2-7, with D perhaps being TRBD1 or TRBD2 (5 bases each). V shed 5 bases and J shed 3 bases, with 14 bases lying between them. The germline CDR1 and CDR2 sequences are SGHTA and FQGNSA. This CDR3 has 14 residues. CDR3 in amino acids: CASSPGTGNYEQYF. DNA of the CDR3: TGTGCCAGCAGCCCCGGGACCGGTAACTACGAGCAGTACTTC.

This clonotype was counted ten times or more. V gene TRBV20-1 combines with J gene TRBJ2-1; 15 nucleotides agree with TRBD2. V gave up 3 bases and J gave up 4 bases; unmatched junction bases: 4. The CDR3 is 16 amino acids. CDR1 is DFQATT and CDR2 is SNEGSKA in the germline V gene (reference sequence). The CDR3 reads CSASRGLAGGYNEQFF. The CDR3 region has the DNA TGCAGTGCTAGTCGGGGACTAGCGGGGGGATACAATGAGCAGTTCTTC.

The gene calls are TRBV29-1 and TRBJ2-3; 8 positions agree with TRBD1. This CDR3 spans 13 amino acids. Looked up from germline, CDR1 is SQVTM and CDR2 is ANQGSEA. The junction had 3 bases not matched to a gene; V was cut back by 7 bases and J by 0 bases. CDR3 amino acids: CSADRGSTDTQYF. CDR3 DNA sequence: TGCAGCGCTGACAGGGGTAGCACAGATACGCAGTATTTT.

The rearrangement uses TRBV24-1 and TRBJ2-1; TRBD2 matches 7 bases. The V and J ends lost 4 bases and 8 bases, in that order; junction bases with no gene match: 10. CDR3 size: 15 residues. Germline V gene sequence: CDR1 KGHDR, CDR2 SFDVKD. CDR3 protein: CATSESGREDDEQFF. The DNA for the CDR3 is TGTGCCACCAGTGAAAGTGGGAGGGAGGACGATGAGCAGTTCTTC.

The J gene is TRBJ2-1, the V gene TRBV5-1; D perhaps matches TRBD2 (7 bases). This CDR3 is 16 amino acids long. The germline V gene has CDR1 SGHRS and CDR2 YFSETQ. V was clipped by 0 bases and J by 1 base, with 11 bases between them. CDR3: CASSLEGGGSYNEQFF. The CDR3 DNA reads TGCGCCAGCAGCTTGGAAGGGGGGGGGTCCTACAATGAGCAGTTCTTC.

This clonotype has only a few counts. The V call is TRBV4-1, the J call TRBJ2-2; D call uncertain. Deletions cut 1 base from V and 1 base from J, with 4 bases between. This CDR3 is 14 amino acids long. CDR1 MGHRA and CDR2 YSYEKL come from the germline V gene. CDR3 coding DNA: TGCGCCAGCAGCCAAGCTCTGAACACCGGGGAGCTGTTTTTT. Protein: CASSQALNTGELFF.

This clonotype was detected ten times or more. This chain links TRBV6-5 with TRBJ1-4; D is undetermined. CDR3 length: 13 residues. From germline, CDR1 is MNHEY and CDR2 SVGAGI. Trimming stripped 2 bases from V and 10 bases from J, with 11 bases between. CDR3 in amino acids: CASSYDKGTKLFF. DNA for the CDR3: TGTGCCAGCAGTTACGACAAGGGAACAAAACTGTTTTTT.

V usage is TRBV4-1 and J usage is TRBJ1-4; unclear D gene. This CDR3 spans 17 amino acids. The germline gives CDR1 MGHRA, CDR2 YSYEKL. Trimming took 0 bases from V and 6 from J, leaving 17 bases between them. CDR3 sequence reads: CASSQEEGAGYDEKLFF. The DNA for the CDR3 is TGCGCCAGCAGCCAAGAAGAAGGCGCGGGGTACGATGAAAAACTGTTTTTT.

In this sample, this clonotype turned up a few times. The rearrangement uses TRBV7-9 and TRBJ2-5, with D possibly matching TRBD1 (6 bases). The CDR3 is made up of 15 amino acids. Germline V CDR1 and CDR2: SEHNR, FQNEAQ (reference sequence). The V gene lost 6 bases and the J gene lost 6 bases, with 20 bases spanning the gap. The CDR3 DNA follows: TGTGCCAGCAGTCTTAGTCGTACAGGGATGAAGACCCAGTACTTC. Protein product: CASSLSRTGMKTQYF. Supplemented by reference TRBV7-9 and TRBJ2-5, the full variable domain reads DTGVSQNPRHKITKRGQNVTFRCDPISEHNRLYWYRQTLGQGPEFLTYFQNEAQLEKSRLLSDRFSAERPKGSFSTLEIQRTEQGDSAMYLCASSLSRTGMKTQYFGPGTRLLVL.

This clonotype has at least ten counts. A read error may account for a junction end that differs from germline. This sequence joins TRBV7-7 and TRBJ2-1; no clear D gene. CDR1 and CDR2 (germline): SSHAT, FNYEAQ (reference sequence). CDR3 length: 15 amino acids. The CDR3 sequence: CASTFDMNSYNEQFF. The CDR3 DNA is TGTGCTAGCACCTTTGACATGAACTCCTACAATGAGCAGTTCTTC.

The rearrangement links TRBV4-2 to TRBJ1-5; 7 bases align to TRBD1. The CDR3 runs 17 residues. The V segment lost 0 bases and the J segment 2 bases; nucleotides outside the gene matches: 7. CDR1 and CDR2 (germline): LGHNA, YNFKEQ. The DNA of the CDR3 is TGTGCCAGCAGCCAAGAGGAGGGGGCAAACGGCAATCAGCCCCAGCATTTT. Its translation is CASSQEEGANGNQPQHF.

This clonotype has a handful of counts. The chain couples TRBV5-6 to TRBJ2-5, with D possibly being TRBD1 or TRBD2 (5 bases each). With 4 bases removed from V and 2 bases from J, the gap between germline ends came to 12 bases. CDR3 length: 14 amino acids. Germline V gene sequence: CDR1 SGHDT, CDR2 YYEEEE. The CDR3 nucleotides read TGTGCCAGCAGCGGGACCCAGGGTCAAGAGACCCAGTACTTC. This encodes CASSGTQGQETQYF.

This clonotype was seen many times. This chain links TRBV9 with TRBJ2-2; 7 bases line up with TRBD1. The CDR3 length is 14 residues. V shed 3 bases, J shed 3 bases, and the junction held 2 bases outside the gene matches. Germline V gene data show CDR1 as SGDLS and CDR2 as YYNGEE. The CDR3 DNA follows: TGTGCCAGCAGCGCTACAGGGGACACCGGGGAGCTGTTTTTT. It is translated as CASSATGDTGELFF.

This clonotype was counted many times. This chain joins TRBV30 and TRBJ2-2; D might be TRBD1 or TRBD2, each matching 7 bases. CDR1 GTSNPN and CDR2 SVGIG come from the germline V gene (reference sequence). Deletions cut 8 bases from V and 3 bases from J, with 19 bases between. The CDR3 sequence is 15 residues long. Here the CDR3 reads CALGGGQIHTGELFF. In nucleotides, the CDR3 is TGTGCCCTGGGAGGGGGCCAAATCCACACCGGGGAGCTGTTTTTT.

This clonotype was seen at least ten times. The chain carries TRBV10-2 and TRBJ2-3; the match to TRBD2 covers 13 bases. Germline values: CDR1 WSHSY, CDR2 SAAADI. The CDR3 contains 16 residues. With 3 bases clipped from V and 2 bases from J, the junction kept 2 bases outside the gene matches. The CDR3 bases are TGCGCCAGCAGTGAAGGGACTAGCGGGGACACAGATACGCAGTATTTT. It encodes CASSEGTSGDTDTQYF.

Here the CDR3 DNA reads TGTGCCAGCAGTTTTGAACCAGGGGGCACTGAAGCTTTCTTT. The encoded protein is CASSFEPGGTEAFF. The chain carries TRBV11-2 and TRBJ1-1, with 7 positions matching TRBD1. Looked up from germline, CDR1 is SGHAT and CDR2 is FQNNGV. This CDR3 contains 14 residues. J was trimmed by 4 bases and V by 6 bases; bases with no gene match: 8.

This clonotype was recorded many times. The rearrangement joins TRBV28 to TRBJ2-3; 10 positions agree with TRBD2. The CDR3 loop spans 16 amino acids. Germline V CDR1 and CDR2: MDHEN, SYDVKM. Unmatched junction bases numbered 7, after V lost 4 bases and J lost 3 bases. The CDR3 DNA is TGTGCCAGCAGTTCAAGCGGGGGGGCCGGAACAGATACGCAGTATTTT. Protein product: CASSSSGGAGTDTQYF.

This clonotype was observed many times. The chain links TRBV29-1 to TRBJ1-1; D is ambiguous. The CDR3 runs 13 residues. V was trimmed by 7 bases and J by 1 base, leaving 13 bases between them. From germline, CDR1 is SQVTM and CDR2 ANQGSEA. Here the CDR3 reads CSASGEGNTEAFF. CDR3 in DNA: TGCAGCGCATCGGGAGAGGGGAACACTGAAGCTTTCTTT.

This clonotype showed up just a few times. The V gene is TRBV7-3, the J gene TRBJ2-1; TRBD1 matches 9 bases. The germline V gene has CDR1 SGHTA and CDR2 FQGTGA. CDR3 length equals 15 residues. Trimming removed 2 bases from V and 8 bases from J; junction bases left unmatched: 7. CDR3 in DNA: TGTGCCAGCAGCTTAGGAGGGACAGGGCTGGATGAGCAGTTCTTC. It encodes CASSLGGTGLDEQFF.